This T cell receptor (beta chain) was retrieved from a study of blood T cell repertoires in COVID-19. About the research overall: Donors in the United States, Italy and Spain gave samples during acute or convalescent COVID-19.

The ends lost 3 bases at V and 6 bases at J; junction bases unmatched: 2. The CDR3 covers 13 residues. CDR1 is SGHNT and CDR2 is YENEEA in the germline V gene. The protocol was immunoSEQ multiplex PCR, while the TCRdb copy is restricted to in-frame clones and leaves out a portion. The sample holds about 160,000 clones, roughly 88% seen once. The sample comprised PBMCs or T cells enriched from blood (not recorded which). This clonotype was obtained from a woman aged 45 to 65 who had recovered from COVID-19. The rearrangement uses TRBV11-3 and TRBJ2-1; 7 positions match TRBD2. The DNA for the CDR3 is TGTGCCAGCAGCTTGGGACTACTCAATGAGCAGTTCTTC. It specifies CASSLGLLNEQFF.